A single sample gave rise to the 3 T cell receptor beta chains below, sequenced in a study of CD8 T cells in ankylosing spondylitis. In TCRdb, the 5' RACE reads were re-called with MiXCR into one record per CDR3 protein. The table has a few hundred thousand distinct CDR3 sequences, roughly a tenth seen once. The source material was blood, either unsorted or a sorted T cell fraction (not recorded which). The source is a male donor with ankylosing spondylitis or in good health (not recorded which).

This clonotype was recorded a few times. The genes are TRBV5-1 and TRBJ2-5; the match to TRBD2 covers 8 bases. Trimming took 2 bases from V and 2 from J; bases not matched to a gene: 8. CDR3 length: 16 amino acids. The germline CDR1 and CDR2 sequences are SGHRS and YFSETQ. The CDR3 region has the DNA TGCGCCAGCAGCTTAAACGCGGGGGGATTACAAGAGACCCAGTACTTC. The encoded protein is CASSLNAGGLQETQYF.

This clonotype appeared a few times. The genes are TRBV7-3 and TRBJ2-3; 9 bases line up with TRBD2. CDR1 is SGHTA and CDR2 is FQGTGA in the germline V gene. CDR3 size: 15 residues. V was clipped by 6 bases and J by 2 bases; unmatched bases: 6. The CDR3: CASSSGLANTDTQYF. CDR3 bases: TGTGCCAGCAGTTCGGGACTAGCAAACACAGATACGCAGTATTTT.

V gene TRBV29-1 combines with J gene TRBJ2-2; the match to TRBD1 covers 7 bases. CDR1 is SQVTM and CDR2 is ANQGSEA in the germline V gene. Losses at the gene ends were 4 bases for V and 6 bases for J; bases not matched to a gene: 8. The CDR3 extends over 14 amino acids. CDR3 nucleotides: TGCAGCGTTGGGGTGACAGGGATTCCCGGGGAGCTGTTTTTT. It codes for CSVGVTGIPGELFF.